The T cell receptor beta chain under discussion was sequenced for a study of early stage breast cancer tumors. The V gene's germline CDR1 is LGHNA and CDR2 YSLEER. This CDR3 comprises 17 residues. The V end lost 1 base, the J end lost 2 bases, and 16 bases lay between the germline ends. The assay was immunoSEQ multiplex PCR, and TCRdb's table has in-frame clones only and misses some. The profile covers almost 55,000 clones, with 75% to 95% appearing a single time and around 5% taken by the ten largest. Sequencing used blood. The clonotype comes from a person between 70 and 80 years old with breast cancer. J is TRBJ2-3 and V is TRBV4-3; possibly TRBD2 for D (5 bases). In DNA, the CDR3 is TGCGCCAGCAGCCAAGGGACGGTAGCGACGCTCACAGATACGCAGTATTTT. Protein sequence: CASSQGTVATLTDTQYF.